This paragraph covers one T cell receptor (beta chain) sequence. Its target is unknown. The V gene's germline CDR1 is SGHTA and CDR2 FQGNSA. The CDR3 is 17 residues long. With 6 bases clipped from V and 3 bases from J, the junction kept 10 bases outside the gene matches. Sorted subsets were CFSE-labeled and cultured approximately 5 days with allogeneic dendritic cells. Clones were read by immunoSEQ multiplex PCR, and TCRdb kept only the in-frame ones, dropping some. The sample yields about 20,000 clones, 85% seen once. These data belong to a study of regulatory dendritic cells for organ transplantation.

Sequenced input: naive CD4+ T cells from blood cultured with dendritic cells. As for subset: CD45RA+ naive T cells. This sequence joins TRBV7-2 and TRBJ2-3; 12 positions agree with TRBD2. This clonotype was obtained from a human donor in good health. The CDR3 sequence is CASSPASGGAGTDTQYF. As DNA, the CDR3 is TGTGCCAGCAGTCCGGCTAGCGGGGGGGCGGGGACAGATACGCAGTATTTT.